The clone carrying this T cell receptor beta chain turned up a few times. What it binds is not known. The sample comes from a study of glioma-infiltrating T cells after dendritic cell vaccination. The germline CDR1 and CDR2 sequences are MNHEY and SMNVEV (reference sequence). V lost 6 bases, J lost 0 bases, and 12 bases stayed unmatched. The CDR3 runs to 19 residues. Study-wide results and caveats: Higher TCR clonality did not directly relate to longer survival.

The PCR used 60 V beta and 13 J beta primers. The method was immunoSEQ multiplex PCR; TCRdb's version includes in-frame clones alone and lacks a portion of them. The sample lists tens of thousands of clones, roughly four fifths occurring once. The time point is: after dendritic cell vaccination, including at tumor progression/relapse. The sequencing used blood, collected after dendritic cell vaccination. The receptor's source is a human donor with glioblastoma. The V and J genes are TRBV27 and TRBJ2-1, with 12 bases aligning to TRBD2. The CDR3 spells CASRPKLAGGGSSYNEQFF. CDR3 DNA: TGTGCCAGCAGACCCAAGCTAGCGGGGGGGGGAAGCTCCTACAATGAGCAGTTCTTC.